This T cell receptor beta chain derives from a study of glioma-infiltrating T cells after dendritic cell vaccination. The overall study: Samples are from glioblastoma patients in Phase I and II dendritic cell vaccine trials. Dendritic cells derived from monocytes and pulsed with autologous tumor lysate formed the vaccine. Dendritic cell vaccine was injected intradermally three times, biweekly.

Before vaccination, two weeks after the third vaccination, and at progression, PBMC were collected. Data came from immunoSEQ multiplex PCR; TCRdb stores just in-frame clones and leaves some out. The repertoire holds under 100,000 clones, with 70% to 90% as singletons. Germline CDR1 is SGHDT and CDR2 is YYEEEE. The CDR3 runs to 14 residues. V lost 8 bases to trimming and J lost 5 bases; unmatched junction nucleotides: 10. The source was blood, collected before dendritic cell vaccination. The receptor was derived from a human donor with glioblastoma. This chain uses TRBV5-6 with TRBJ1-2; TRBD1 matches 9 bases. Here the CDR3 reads CASSLQGARYGYTF. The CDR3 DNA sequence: TGTGCCAGTTCACTACAGGGGGCGCGGTATGGCTACACCTTC.